The 16 T cell receptor beta chains given below trace back to one sample, sequenced in a study of blood T cell repertoires in COVID-19. The assay was immunoSEQ multiplex PCR, and TCRdb's table has in-frame clones only and misses some. The sample shows 250,000 or so clones, about nine tenths of them seen only once. Sequenced material: PBMCs or T cells enriched from blood (not recorded which). These receptors all come from a man aged 35 to 55 who had recovered from COVID-19.

This clone was observed a few times. The genes are TRBV3-1 (or the pseudogene TRBV3-2) and TRBJ1-1; D remains ambiguous. V was pared by 3 bases and J by 4 bases, with 12 bases between. Germline CDR1 and CDR2: LGHDT and YNNKEL (reference sequence). CDR3 size: 14 residues. The chain's CDR3 is CASSQTIGLTEAFF. CDR3 coding DNA: TGTGCCAGCAGCCAGACAATAGGACTCACTGAAGCTTTCTTT.

V usage is TRBV28 and J usage is TRBJ1-2, with no clear D. Germline CDR1 reads MDHEN; CDR2 reads SYDVKM. The CDR3 sequence is 14 residues long. The V gene lost 2 bases and the J gene lost 1 base, with 8 bases spanning the gap. The CDR3 DNA follows: TGTGCCAGCAGTTTACGCCTCGGTAACTATGGCTACACCTTC. It yields the protein CASSLRLGNYGYTF.

This rearrangement joins TRBV5-6 to TRBJ2-5; D perhaps matches TRBD2 (5 bases). Germline CDR1 is SGHDT and CDR2 is YYEEEE. Trimming removed 0 bases from V and 0 bases from J, with 9 bases in between. The CDR3 runs 15 residues. CDR3 in DNA: TGTGCCAGCAGCTTGGTCAGCGGTTACCAAGAGACCCAGTACTTC. As protein: CASSLVSGYQETQYF.

This clone has just a few counts. The rearrangement links TRBV15 to TRBJ1-5; 7 bases align to TRBD1. The CDR3 consists of 16 residues. Trimming at V came to 6 bases and at J to 2 bases, leaving 10 bases not matched to a gene. Germline assignment: CDR1 LNHNV and CDR2 YYDKDF (reference sequence). Here the CDR3 DNA reads TGTGCCACCAGACGACAGGGAGTCTTTGGCAATCAGCCCCAGCATTTT. Amino acids: CATRRQGVFGNQPQHF. Drawing the rest from reference TRBV15 and TRBJ1-5, the complete variable domain is DAMVIQNPRYQVTQFGKPVTLSCSQTLNHNVMYWYQQKSSQAPKLLFHYYDKDFNNEADTPDNFQSRRPNTSFCFLDIRSPGLGDTAMYLCATRRQGVFGNQPQHFGDGTRLSIL.

This chain joins TRBV4-1 and TRBJ2-3, with TRBD2 matching 10 bases. V lost 1 base to trimming and J lost 2 bases; unmatched junction nucleotides: 6. CDR1 is MGHRA and CDR2 is YSYEKL in the germline V gene. CDR3 length equals 17 residues. The CDR3, as DNA: TGCGCCAGCAGCCAAGTTTCAGGACTAGCGGCCACAGATACGCAGTATTTT. Protein sequence: CASSQVSGLAATDTQYF.

This chain links TRBV7-3 with TRBJ2-3; the match to TRBD1 covers 7 bases. V trimming: 4 bases; J trimming: 1 base; junction bases outside the gene matches: 2. The CDR3 runs to 14 residues. CDR1 is SGHTA and CDR2 is FQGTGA in the germline V gene. Here the CDR3 reads CASSSGQGTDTQYF. For the CDR3, the DNA is TGTGCCAGCAGCTCTGGACAGGGCACAGATACGCAGTATTTT.

The J gene is TRBJ1-2, the V gene TRBV2; D gene ambiguous. Germline-derived CDR1 and CDR2 are SNHLY and FYNNEI. This CDR3 has 11 residues. V was trimmed by 10 bases and J by 8 bases, leaving 14 bases between them. CDR3 residues: CATTKEYGYTF. CDR3 nucleotides: TGTGCCACCACTAAGGAATACGGCTACACCTTC. Based on the CDR3 plus reference TRBV2 and TRBJ1-2, the full variable domain is EPEVTQTPSHQVTQMGQEVILRCVPISNHLYFYWYRQILGQKVEFLVSFYNNEISEKSEIFDDQFSVERPDGSNFTLKIRSTKLEDSAMYFCATTKEYGYTFGSGTRLTVV.

This rearrangement joins TRBV12-3 or TRBV12-4 to TRBJ1-4; no definite D call. The CDR3 has 13 amino acids. V dropped 7 bases and J dropped 7 bases, with 13 bases sitting between them. This CDR3 is CASIFPLPEKLFF. The CDR3 coding sequence is TGTGCCAGCATATTTCCACTACCTGAAAAACTGTTTTTT.

V gene TRBV30 combines with J gene TRBJ1-1, with D unresolved. Trimming removed 2 bases at V and 3 bases at J, with 10 bases between. There are 13 residues in the CDR3. Germline V gene sequence: CDR1 GTSNPN, CDR2 SVGIG (reference sequence). The CDR3 DNA reads TGTGCCTGGAGTCGAGGTTCAGACACTGAAGCTTTCTTT. Translating gives CAWSRGSDTEAFF.

This clone was recorded once. The V and J genes are TRBV14 and TRBJ2-2; 12 bases agree with TRBD2. The CDR3 is 16 residues long. CDR1 and CDR2 (germline): SGHDN, FVKESK. The trim removed 4 bases at V and 7 bases at J, leaving 7 bases unmatched. CDR3 nucleotides: TGTGCCAGCAGCCCCAGACTAGCGGGAGAGGGCGGGGAGCTGTTTTTT. Its translation: CASSPRLAGEGGELFF.

The chain recombines TRBV27 with TRBJ1-4, with D tentatively TRBD1 (5 bases). The V end was cut by 6 bases, the J end by 6 bases, with 17 bases between. CDR3 length: 15 amino acids. The V gene's germline CDR1 is MNHEY and CDR2 SMNVEV (reference sequence). The CDR3 coding sequence is TGTGCCAGCAGCCCGGGGGGAGGGATTCATGAAAAACTGTTTTTT. Amino acid sequence: CASSPGGGIHEKLFF. The whole variable domain, remainder taken from reference TRBV27 and TRBJ1-4, is EAQVTQNPRYLITVTGKKLTVTCSQNMNHEYMSWYRQDPGLGLRQIYYSMNVEVTDKGDVPEGYKVSRKEKRNFPLILESPSPNQTSLYFCASSPGGGIHEKLFFGSGTQLSVL.

The chain recombines TRBV7-2 with TRBJ2-7, with 8 nucleotides matching TRBD2. Germline V gives CDR1 SGHTA, CDR2 FQGNSA. The CDR3 has 16 residues. V lost 5 bases to trimming and J lost 3 bases; unmatched junction nucleotides: 12. CDR3 residues: CASSILSGIDGYEQYF. CDR3 nucleotide sequence: TGTGCCAGCAGCATCCTTAGCGGGATCGATGGCTACGAGCAGTACTTC.

The gene calls are TRBV9 and TRBJ1-6; the D gene is possibly TRBD1 (6 bases). CDR1 SGDLS and CDR2 YYNGEE come from the germline V gene. The CDR3 has 16 amino acids. Trimming shortened V by 3 bases and J by 5 bases, and 15 bases separated the two germline ends. CDR3 protein: CASSGLRTADNSPLHF. DNA of the CDR3: TGTGCCAGCAGCGGACTCCGGACAGCCGATAATTCACCCCTCCACTTT. Looking up the rest from reference TRBV9 and TRBJ1-6 gives the full variable domain: DSGVTQTPKHLITATGQRVTLRCSPRSGDLSVYWYQQSLDQGLQFLIQYYNGEERAKGNILERFSAQQFPDLHSELNLSSLELGDSALYFCASSGLRTADNSPLHFGNGTRLTVT.

The chain uses TRBV18 and TRBJ2-2; D gene unclear. The CDR3 loop spans 16 amino acids. Germline V gives CDR1 KGHSH, CDR2 LQKENI. The ends were cut back, 2 bases at V and 4 bases at J, with 14 bases in the middle. The CDR3 loop is CASSPGHASFTGELFF. For the CDR3, the DNA is TGTGCCAGCTCACCAGGGCACGCCTCCTTCACCGGGGAGCTGTTTTTT. The full variable domain, its missing parts supplied by reference TRBV18 and TRBJ2-2, is NAGVMQNPRHLVRRRGQEARLRCSPMKGHSHVYWYRQLPEEGLKFMVYLQKENIIDESGMPKERFSAEFPKEGPSILRIQQVVRGDSAAYFCASSPGHASFTGELFFGEGSRLTVL.

The chain has TRBV19 and TRBJ1-6, with 8 bases that match TRBD1. The germline gives CDR1 LNHDA, CDR2 SQIVND (reference sequence). The J segment lost 0 bases and the V segment lost 1 base, leaving 2 bases of the junction unmatched. The CDR3 length is 17 residues. The CDR3 is CASSIGTGSSYNSPLHF. DNA for the CDR3: TGTGCCAGTAGTATAGGGACAGGGAGCTCCTATAATTCACCCCTCCACTTT.

The CDR3 reads CATQGFYNSPLHF. The CDR3, as DNA: TGTGCCACGCAGGGGTTCTATAATTCACCCCTCCACTTT. This chain connects TRBV24-1 to TRBJ1-6, with D possibly matching TRBD1 (6 bases). Germline V gives CDR1 KGHDR, CDR2 SFDVKD. Trimming took 10 bases from V and 3 from J, leaving 9 bases between them. This CDR3 has 13 amino acids.